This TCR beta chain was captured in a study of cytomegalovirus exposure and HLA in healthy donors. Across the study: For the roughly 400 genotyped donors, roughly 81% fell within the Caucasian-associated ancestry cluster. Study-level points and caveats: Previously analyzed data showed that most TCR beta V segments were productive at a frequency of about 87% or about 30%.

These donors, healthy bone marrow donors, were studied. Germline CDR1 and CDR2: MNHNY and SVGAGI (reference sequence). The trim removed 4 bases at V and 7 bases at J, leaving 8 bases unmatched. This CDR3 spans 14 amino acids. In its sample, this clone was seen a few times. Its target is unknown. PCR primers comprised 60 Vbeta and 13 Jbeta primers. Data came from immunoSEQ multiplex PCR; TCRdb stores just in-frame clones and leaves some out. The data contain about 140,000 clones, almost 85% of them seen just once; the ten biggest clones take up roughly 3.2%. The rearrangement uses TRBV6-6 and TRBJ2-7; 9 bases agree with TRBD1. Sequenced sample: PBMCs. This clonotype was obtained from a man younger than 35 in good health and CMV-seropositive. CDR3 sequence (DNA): TGTGCCAGCAGTTTGGGACAGGGCGAGGAAGAGCAGTACTTC. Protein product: CASSLGQGEEEQYF.